This is a list of T cell receptor beta chains from one sample in a study of T cell changes during pregnancy in multiple sclerosis. Sequenced by immunoSEQ multiplex PCR; TCRdb stores in-frame clones only, minus some. The sample contains about 60,000 clones, 91% of which appear only once. The sequences come from CD4+ T cells from peripheral blood mononuclear cells, collected in the first trimester of pregnancy. These receptors all stem from a female donor with multiple sclerosis, enrolled in a pregnancy study. The CDR3 runs from the conserved cysteine through the conserved F or W. A D gene is named only where the DNA matches it firmly. Not every row has a clone size; where given, it reads once, few, many or a size class.

d_gene | j_gene | v_gene | abundance | CDR3aa | CDR3nt
TRBD2 | TRBJ2-7 | TRBV12-5 | . | CASGLVLAGGPGEQYF | TGTGCTAGTGGTTTGGTACTTGCGGGGGGGCCGGGAGAGCAGTACTTC
TRBD2 | TRBJ2-1 | TRBV15 | . | CATSGGLAGPTPPRYNEQFF | TGTGCCACCAGCGGCGGACTAGCGGGGCCCACCCCCCCCCGATACAATGAGCAGTTCTTC
TRBD2 | TRBJ2-7 | TRBV7-2 | . | CASSLAAGTSGGSYEQYF | TGTGCCAGCAGCTTAGCGGCCGGGACTAGCGGGGGATCCTACGAGCAGTACTTC
TRBD1 | TRBJ1-2 | TRBV5-1 | . | CASSPGMDRGLGYTF | TGCGCCAGCAGCCCCGGCATGGACAGGGGGCTTGGCTACACCTTC
. | TRBJ1-2 | TRBV4-3 | . | CASSQDNGANYGYTF | TGCGCCAGCAGCCAAGACAACGGAGCTAACTATGGCTACACCTTC
TRBD2 | TRBJ2-1 | TRBV4-3 | . | CASSQDLRLAGHEQFF | TGCGCCAGCAGCCAAGATCTGCGACTAGCGGGGCATGAGCAGTTCTTC
. | TRBJ1-6 | TRBV13 | . | CASTLQGGSYNSPLHF | TGTGCCAGCACCCTCCAGGGTGGCTCCTATAATTCACCCCTCCACTTT
TRBD2 | TRBJ2-5 | TRBV4-2 | . | CASSQDIASGRYF | TGTGCCAGCAGCCAAGATATAGCGAGCGGGAGATACTTC
TRBD1 | TRBJ2-1 | TRBV9 | . | CAIHPHQDRGVDEQFF | TGTGCCATCCACCCCCACCAGGACAGGGGTGTGGATGAGCAGTTCTTC
. | TRBJ2-7 | TRBV2 | . | CASSDQGKDEQYF | TGTGCCAGCAGTGACCAGGGGAAGGACGAGCAGTACTTC
. | TRBJ2-5 | TRBV5-4 | once | CASSREQVAETQYF | TGTGCCAGCAGCCGAGAACAGGTCGCAGAGACCCAGTACTTC
TRBD2 | TRBJ2-5 | TRBV6-5 | . | CASSTRRGSGETQYF | TGTGCCAGCAGTACAAGGCGGGGGTCGGGGGAGACCCAGTACTTC
TRBD2 | TRBJ2-1 | TRBV7-3 | once | CASSLSSGGGQNEQFF | TGTGCCAGCAGCTTATCGAGCGGGGGGGGGCAAAATGAGCAGTTCTTC
. | TRBJ2-3 | TRBV5-8 | . | CASSKGGGGIADTQYF | TGTGCCAGCTCCAAGGGGGGCGGGGGAATCGCAGATACGCAGTATTTT
. | TRBJ2-7 | TRBV19 | once | CASSPHRRSYEQYF | TGTGCCAGTAGCCCCCATCGACGGAGCTACGAGCAGTACTTC
TRBD1 | TRBJ1-1 | TRBV5-8 | few | CASSLGGQLTEAFF | TGTGCCAGCAGCTTGGGGGGACAGCTCACTGAAGCTTTCTTT
TRBD1 | TRBJ2-7 | TRBV6-5 | . | CASSYSRTGGEQYF | TGTGCCAGCAGTTACTCGCGGACAGGGGGCGAGCAGTACTTC
TRBD2 | TRBJ2-3 | TRBV18 | . | CASSPLAGGLRDTQYF | TGTGCCAGCTCACCCCTAGCGGGGGGGCTAAGAGATACGCAGTATTTT
. | TRBJ1-1 | TRBV4-2 | . | CASSQDGRGATTEAFF | TGTGCCAGCAGCCAAGATGGTAGGGGCGCGACCACTGAAGCTTTCTTT
. | TRBJ2-7 | TRBV10-1 | . | CASSTPDNSYEQYF | TGCGCCAGCAGTACCCCAGATAACTCCTACGAGCAGTACTTC
. | TRBJ1-1 | TRBV5-4 | . | CASSLVGRENTEAFF | TGTGCCAGCAGCTTGGTGGGCAGGGAGAACACTGAAGCTTTCTTT
. | TRBJ1-5 | TRBV6-1 | . | CASSSIDRSNQPQHF | TGTGCCAGCAGCTCAATCGACAGGTCCAATCAGCCCCAGCATTTT
TRBD1 | TRBJ1-2 | TRBV7-9 | . | CASSLPGLGQGDYGYTF | TGTGCCAGCAGCTTACCTGGATTGGGACAGGGGGACTATGGCTACACCTTC
TRBD1 | TRBJ1-1 | TRBV10-3 | . | CAISEDRGRKGTEAFF | TGTGCCATCAGTGAGGACAGGGGGCGAAAGGGCACTGAAGCTTTCTTT
. | TRBJ1-2 | TRBV25-1 | . | CASSEYSYYGYTF | TGTGCCAGCAGTGAATATAGCTACTATGGCTACACCTTC
. | TRBJ1-2 | TRBV5-1 | . | CASSLDPRQVPTGYTF | TGCGCCAGCAGCTTGGACCCACGACAGGTGCCTACGGGCTACACCTTC
TRBD1 | TRBJ2-5 | TRBV7-7 | . | CASSLTGSLKETQYF | TGTGCCAGCAGCCTGACAGGGTCTCTTAAAGAGACCCAGTACTTC
TRBD1 | TRBJ1-4 | TRBV7-2 | . | CASSYGQGARGEKLFF | TGTGCCAGCAGCTACGGACAGGGGGCGCGGGGGGAAAAACTGTTTTTT
TRBD1 | TRBJ1-5 | TRBV28 | once | CASSFPNRGYSNQPQHF | TGTGCCAGCAGTTTTCCCAACAGGGGTTATAGCAATCAGCCCCAGCATTTT
TRBD1 | TRBJ2-2 | TRBV7-6 | . | CASSLEVRTGRKMAGELFF | TGTGCCAGCAGCTTAGAAGTCCGGACAGGGAGGAAAATGGCCGGGGAGCTGTTTTTT
TRBD1 | TRBJ1-1 | TRBV6-5 | . | CASLSTGGLEAFF | TGTGCCAGCCTTTCGACAGGGGGCCTGGAAGCTTTCTTT
TRBD1 | TRBJ2-7 | TRBV11-2 | . | CASRLGGFYEQYF | TGTGCCAGCAGACTAGGGGGCTTCTACGAGCAGTACTTC
TRBD2 | TRBJ2-7 | TRBV11-1 | . | CASSLGAGGPYEQYF | TGTGCCAGCAGCTTAGGCGCGGGGGGGCCCTACGAGCAGTACTTC
. | TRBJ2-1 | TRBV7-3 | . | CASSLDNQPYNEQFF | TGTGCCAGCAGCTTAGACAACCAACCCTACAATGAGCAGTTCTTC
TRBD1 | TRBJ1-4 | TRBV10-3 | . | CAIRGDSREKLFF | TGTGCCATCAGGGGGGACAGTCGAGAAAAACTGTTTTTT
. | TRBJ1-1 | TRBV5-1 | . | CASSLGPRGGNTEAFF | TGCGCCAGCAGCTTGGGCCCACGGGGAGGCAACACTGAAGCTTTCTTT
. | TRBJ2-3 | TRBV7-8 | once | CASSLGAGASTDTQYF | TGTGCCAGCAGCTTAGGGGCGGGGGCTAGCACAGATACGCAGTATTTT
. | TRBJ2-1 | TRBV7-2 | . | CASSLKRGNEQFF | TGTGCCAGCAGCTTGAAAAGGGGAAATGAGCAGTTCTTC
TRBD1 | TRBJ1-4 | TRBV7-2 | . | CASSQGGSRSDEKLFF | TGTGCCAGCAGCCAGGGGGGATCTAGGAGCGATGAAAAACTGTTTTTT
TRBD1 | TRBJ1-1 | TRBV19 | . | CASSTFRTGGFEAFF | TGTGCCAGTAGTACGTTCAGGACAGGGGGCTTTGAAGCTTTCTTT
TRBD1 | TRBJ2-3 | TRBV11-3 | once | CASSRQGSTDTQYF | TGTGCCAGCAGCCGACAGGGCTCCACAGATACGCAGTATTTT
. | TRBJ2-2 | TRBV7-2 | . | CASSLGLVTGELFF | TGTGCCAGCAGCTTAGGACTAGTGACAGGGGAGCTGTTTTTT
. | TRBJ1-2 | TRBV5-6 | . | CASSLGARVVGYTF | TGTGCCAGCAGCCTTGGTGCGAGGGTTGTTGGCTACACCTTC
TRBD2 | TRBJ2-3 | TRBV9 | . | CASSVVGGGETDTQYF | TGTGCCAGCAGCGTAGTTGGCGGGGGTGAGACAGATACGCAGTATTTT
TRBD1 | TRBJ2-5 | TRBV9 | . | CASSERTGGAETQYF | TGTGCCAGCAGCGAAAGGACAGGGGGCGCAGAGACCCAGTACTTC
TRBD2 | TRBJ2-3 | TRBV19 | . | CASSITSGGMDTQYF | TGTGCCAGTAGTATAACCAGCGGGGGGATGGATACGCAGTATTTT
. | TRBJ1-1 | TRBV29-1 | . | CSVAPGTEAFF | TGCAGCGTTGCTCCGGGGACTGAAGCTTTCTTT
TRBD1 | TRBJ1-1 | TRBV5-1 | . | CASSLGQGANTEAFF | TGCGCCAGCAGCCTAGGACAGGGCGCCAACACTGAAGCTTTCTTT